The rows below give T cell receptor beta chains drawn from one sample of a study of early T cells in non-severe SARS-CoV-2 infection. A single record per CDR3 protein comes from TCRdb applying MiXCR to the 5' RACE reads. The data show about 46,000 distinct CDR3 sequences, roughly a tenth seen once. Sample: whole blood, taken at baseline. These receptors were taken from an adult who was a healthcare worker with PCR-confirmed SARS-CoV-2 infection or an uninfected control (not recorded which). CDR3s include the opening cysteine and the closing phenylalanine or tryptophan. The order of the fields is V gene, clone size, J gene, D gene, CDR3 DNA, CDR3 protein. D genes are given only for firm matches. Size tells how often a clone was seen (once, few, many) or the class of an expanded clone, and some rows leave it out.

TRBV28	few	TRBJ2-5	TRBD2	TGTGCCAGCAGTCCCGGGGGGAGGGAAGAGACCCAGTACTTC	CASSPGGREETQYF
TRBV14	many	TRBJ2-3	-	TGTGCCAGCAGCCAGCTACAGGGTTCGGTAGATACGCAGTATTTT	CASSQLQGSVDTQYF
TRBV3-1	few	TRBJ2-5	TRBD2	TGTGCCAGCAGCCACAGAACTAGCGGGAGGGCCGGTGAGACCCAGTACTTC	CASSHRTSGRAGETQYF
TRBV11-2	few	TRBJ2-5	-	TGTGCCAGCACCCCCGAAGGCCGTCGGGAGACCCAGTACTTC	CASTPEGRRETQYF
TRBV5-3	many	TRBJ2-6	-	TGTGCCAGAAGCTGGACGAGGGACGGAGTTTATCCCTCTGGGGCCAACGTCCTGACTTTC	CARSWTRDGVYPSGANVLTF
TRBV7-9	many	TRBJ2-7	TRBD2	TGTGCCAGCAGCTCTGGGACTAGCGGGGCCCCCTACGAGCAGTACTTC	CASSSGTSGAPYEQYF
TRBV6-5	-	TRBJ1-5	-	TGTGCCACGAGAGCGGGGGCGGGAGGACAGCCCCAGCATTTT	CATRAGAGGQPQHF
TRBV3-1	few	TRBJ1-1	-	TGTGCCAGCAGCCAAGAACGGACAACTTGGGAAGCTTTCTTT	CASSQERTTWEAFF
TRBV20-1	few	TRBJ2-1	TRBD1	TGCAGTGTAATGGGACAGAAACTAAATGAGCAGTTCTTC	CSVMGQKLNEQFF
TRBV3-1	medium-sized	TRBJ1-3	-	TGTGCCAGCGCAACCGGGCCATCGGCCGGAAACACCATATATTTT	CASATGPSAGNTIYF
TRBV7-8	-	TRBJ2-3	-	TGTGCCAGCAGCTTAGCCTCCAGGGGGGTCACAGATACGCAGTATTTT	CASSLASRGVTDTQYF
TRBV19	many	TRBJ2-3	TRBD2	TGTGCCATCAGGTCGAGCGGGGCAGATACGCAGTATTTT	CAIRSSGADTQYF
TRBV11-2	-	TRBJ2-2	-	TGTGCCAGCAGCCTAGATTTGAACACCGGGGAGCTGTTTTTT	CASSLDLNTGELFF
TRBV7-8	many	TRBJ2-7	-	TGTGCCAGCAGCTTCAGGGTCAGCTCCTACGAGCAGTACTTC	CASSFRVSSYEQYF
TRBV11-3	-	TRBJ2-2	-	TGTGCCAGCAGCTTAGATAGGTGGGAGATGAACACCGGGGAGCTGTTTTTT	CASSLDRWEMNTGELFF
TRBV9	-	TRBJ2-3	TRBD2	TGTGCCAGCAGCGTGGGACTAGCGGGGGGAGGAGATACGCAGTATTTT	CASSVGLAGGGDTQYF
TRBV5-1	many	TRBJ2-3	TRBD2	TGCGCCAGCAGGCGGGGGGGCACAGATACGCAGTATTTT	CASRRGGTDTQYF
TRBV15	-	TRBJ2-7	-	TGTGCCACCAGCAGAGATTTTGGGCAGCCCGAGCAGTACTTC	CATSRDFGQPEQYF
TRBV6-5	-	TRBJ1-1	-	TGTGCCAGCAGTTACTCGATTTCTGCGTTTGGCGCTGAAGCTTTCTTT	CASSYSISAFGAEAFF
TRBV11-2	many	TRBJ2-1	-	TGTGCCAGCAGCTTAGTGGGTGGCCCTTTTTACAATGAGCAGTTCTTC	CASSLVGGPFYNEQFF
TRBV3-1	many	TRBJ2-7	TRBD2	TGTGCCAGCAGCCAATCCGGGACTAGCTCTATCTACGAGCAGTACTTC	CASSQSGTSSIYEQYF
TRBV5-6	-	TRBJ1-1	-	TGTGCCAGCAGCTTGGGGTTCAACACTGAAGCTTTCTTT	CASSLGFNTEAFF
TRBV9	many	TRBJ2-1	-	TGTGCCAGCAGCGTAGCGGGACACAGCTCCTACAATGAGCAGTTCTTC	CASSVAGHSSYNEQFF
TRBV30	-	TRBJ2-3	TRBD1	TGTGCCTGGAGAGGAGACAGGGGCACAGATACGCAGTATTTT	CAWRGDRGTDTQYF
TRBV20-1	-	TRBJ1-5	TRBD1	TGCAGTGCCCTGACAGGGATAGGGAATCAGCCCCAGCATTTT	CSALTGIGNQPQHF
TRBV7-3	-	TRBJ2-3	TRBD1	TGTGCCAGCAGCTTTGACAGGGACACAGATACGCAGTATTTT	CASSFDRDTDTQYF
TRBV6-2/TRBV6-3	few	TRBJ1-5	-	TGTGCCAGCACCGAGACGGGGGCGCATCAGCCCCAGCATTTT	CASTETGAHQPQHF
TRBV20-1	-	TRBJ2-7	TRBD2	TGCAGTGCTAGAGACCCAGCGGGAGCAAATTCCTACGAGCAGTACTTC	CSARDPAGANSYEQYF
TRBV5-4	few	TRBJ1-6	-	TGTGCCAGCAAATTCGACACCTTTTCACCCCTCCACTTT	CASKFDTFSPLHF
TRBV20-1	-	TRBJ1-5	-	TGCAGTGCTAGAGATCTTGCGACCACGGAGCAGCCCCAGCATTTT	CSARDLATTEQPQHF
TRBV7-9	many	TRBJ2-7	TRBD1	TGTGCCAGCAGCTTAGTGACAGGGAACTACGAGCAGTACTTC	CASSLVTGNYEQYF
TRBV29-1	many	TRBJ2-7	-	TGCAGCGTTGACGTGGGGGCAAGTCACGAGCAGTACTTC	CSVDVGASHEQYF
TRBV3-1	few	TRBJ2-1	-	TGTGCCAGCAGCCAGATGACGGGGGACTCCTACAATGAGCAGTTCTTC	CASSQMTGDSYNEQFF
TRBV3-1	many	TRBJ2-7	TRBD1	TGTGCCAGCAGCTCTACGGGACAGGGGGACTACGAGCAGTACTTC	CASSSTGQGDYEQYF
TRBV6-5	medium-sized	TRBJ1-5	-	TGTGCCAGCAGTTACCGGACCCCGGGGCAGGGAGGACAGCCCCAGCATTTT	CASSYRTPGQGGQPQHF
TRBV21-1	few	TRBJ2-7	-	TGTGCCAGCAGCAAAGTCTCAATAAGGCACAGCTACGAGCAGTACTTC	CASSKVSIRHSYEQYF
TRBV20-1	-	TRBJ2-3	-	TGCAGTGTTACCATCCGAGATACGCAGTATTTT	CSVTIRDTQYF
TRBV29-1	few	TRBJ2-2	-	TGCAGCGTCAGAGGGAGGCCGGCCACCGGGGAGCTGTTTTTT	CSVRGRPATGELFF
TRBV10-2	few	TRBJ1-2	-	TGCGCCAGCAGGGATGTAAACTATGGCTACACCTTC	CASRDVNYGYTF
TRBV6-6	few	TRBJ2-3	TRBD2	TGTGCCAGCAGTTACCCGGGACCGGGACTAGCGGGAGTTCGGAGCACAGATACGCAGTATTTT	CASSYPGPGLAGVRSTDTQYF
TRBV12-3/TRBV12-4	-	TRBJ2-3	-	TGTGCCACCACGGGGGTAGGAGATACGCAGTATTTT	CATTGVGDTQYF
TRBV5-1	-	TRBJ2-6	-	TGCGCCAGCAGCTTGGGCCAGGGGAGGATCATGGCTGGGGCCAACGTCCTGACTTTC	CASSLGQGRIMAGANVLTF
TRBV7-2	-	TRBJ1-2	TRBD1	TGTGCCAGCAGCTTAGTCCAGGGGGCGCGGGGCTACACCTTC	CASSLVQGARGYTF
TRBV20-1	few	TRBJ2-1	-	TGCAGTGCTACGGGGGCAGGGGAGCTTGAGCAGTTCTTC	CSATGAGELEQFF
TRBV7-9	few	TRBJ2-7	-	TGTGCCAGCAGCTTAATAGGGAGCTCCTACGAGCAGTACTTC	CASSLIGSSYEQYF
TRBV19	-	TRBJ2-6	-	TGTGCCAGTAGTATGGATCTTCGTAGGGCGGCGGGGGCCAACGTCCTGACTTTC	CASSMDLRRAAGANVLTF
TRBV28	many	TRBJ2-7	-	TGTGCCAGCAGTACCCCACGACAGCCTTACGAGCAGTACTTC	CASSTPRQPYEQYF
TRBV28	-	TRBJ2-1	-	TGTGCCAGCAGTTCTACAGGGCGCGATGAGCAGTTCTTC	CASSSTGRDEQFF
TRBV3-1	few	TRBJ2-1	-	TGTGCCAGCAGCCCCTGGAACGGGAGCATCGGCAATGAGCAGTTCTTC	CASSPWNGSIGNEQFF
TRBV7-2	few	TRBJ2-5	TRBD2	TGTGCCAGCAGCTTTTCGGCTAGCGGGGAGACCCAGTACTTC	CASSFSASGETQYF
TRBV18	few	TRBJ1-1	-	TGTGCCGCAGGTGACAGTTTAACTGAAGCTTTCTTT	CAAGDSLTEAFF
TRBV20-1	few	TRBJ2-2	-	TGCAGTGCCTCGGACTTGAACACCGGGGAGCTGTTTTTT	CSASDLNTGELFF
TRBV20-1	-	TRBJ1-4	-	TGCAGTGCTAGAGTCCCGGGGGCGTCTAATGAAAAACTGTTTTTT	CSARVPGASNEKLFF
TRBV10-3	many	TRBJ1-3	-	TGTGCCATCAGTGCGGGCCTTCTCAGGGGAAACACCATATATTTT	CAISAGLLRGNTIYF
TRBV28	few	TRBJ1-2	-	TGTGCCAGCAACTTGGGGGGGCCTAACTATGGCTACACCTTC	CASNLGGPNYGYTF
TRBV2	many	TRBJ2-1	-	TGTGCCAGCAATGGGGACTTTATATACAATGAGCAGTTCTTC	CASNGDFIYNEQFF
TRBV11-2	few	TRBJ2-7	TRBD1	TGTGCCAGCAGCCGGGACAGGTACGAGCAGTACTTC	CASSRDRYEQYF
TRBV5-1	-	TRBJ1-1	-	TGCGCCAGCAGCTTGTACCCGGACAGGAACACTGAAGCTTTCTTT	CASSLYPDRNTEAFF
TRBV6-5	many	TRBJ2-7	TRBD1	TGTGCCAGCAGTTACAGCGGACAGGGGTTTCCCTACGAGCAGTACTTC	CASSYSGQGFPYEQYF
TRBV20-1	few	TRBJ2-1	-	TGCAGTGCTAGCATGGAGGAGCAGTTCTTC	CSASMEEQFF